Included here is one T cell receptor beta chain sequence, with context. This entry comes from a study of OX40 agonist ivuxolimab in advanced cancers. V was cut by 4 bases and J by 0 bases, with 13 bases left in between. Germline CDR1 reads ENHRY; CDR2 reads SYGVKD. The CDR3 extends over 15 amino acids. Assay used: immunoSEQ multiplex PCR; TCRdb lists only in-frame clones, some missing. The sample lists 80,000 to 95,000 clones, 80% to 90% occurring once. The receptor's source is an adult with an advanced solid tumor such as melanoma, head and neck, liver or kidney cancer. This chain links TRBV10-3 with TRBJ2-7, with a tentative D call TRBD1 (6 bases). Sequenced material: CD4+ or CD8+ T cells sorted from blood, taken in a trial of the OX40 agonist ivuxolimab. CDR3 in DNA: TGTGCCATCAGTGGGAACACAGGGAGCTCCTACGAGCAGTACTTC. It codes for CAISGNTGSSYEQYF.